This TCR beta chain appears in the sequencing data of a study of blood T cell repertoires in COVID-19. The wider study: In Cohort 3, a recovered donor had either two negative PCRs, clearance, or symptom resolution. Both acute and convalescent COVID-19 samples were obtained from the United States, Italy and Spain.

In the original processing: Estimation of nucleated cell counts relied on the amplification of reference gene primers. Repertoires were generated with immunoSEQ multiplex PCR, while TCRdb's copy carries only in-frame clones and drops some. V and J calls and clone size are as listed in that table; D and trimming were resolved from the DNA. The sample includes 250,000 to 300,000 clones, roughly 91% seen only once; the top ten take around 2%. Participant reports of clinical history set cohort assignment. The CDR3 covers 14 residues. The V gene lost 3 bases and the J gene lost 0 bases, with 8 bases spanning the gap. Germline assignment: CDR1 LNHDA and CDR2 SQIVND (reference sequence).

The chain carries TRBV19 and TRBJ1-1; D gene ambiguous. Sequenced: PBMCs or T cells enriched from blood (not recorded which). This sequence originates from a woman aged 60-70 years in a cohort exposed to, infected with or recovered from COVID-19 (not recorded which). CDR3 region: CASSIQQLNTEAFF. CDR3 in DNA: TGTGCCAGTAGTATCCAACAGTTGAACACTGAAGCTTTCTTT.